This passage covers 28 T cell receptor beta chains from one sample sequenced in a study of T-cell memory formation after mild COVID-19. TCRdb reprocessed the 5' RACE reads with MiXCR, giving one entry per CDR3 protein. The table records some 86,000 distinct CDR3 sequences, roughly 23% of them present only once. Sequencing was done on a sample of PBMCs or a T cell subset sorted from them (not recorded which). The receptors originated from a man aged 18 to 29 who had mild COVID-19 (a few samples of this study predate the infection). Cell type and time point are not known.

This chain links TRBV19 with TRBJ2-3; D not resolved. This CDR3 comprises 14 residues. V was pared by 7 bases and J by 0 bases, with 11 bases between. Germline V gene data show CDR1 as LNHDA and CDR2 as SQIVND (reference sequence). In DNA, the CDR3 is TGTGCCAGTAAGGTCAGCCTTAGCACAGATACGCAGTATTTT. Its protein is CASKVSLSTDTQYF.

This clonotype showed up just a few times. The V gene is TRBV5-1, the J gene TRBJ1-1; D unclear. Germline-derived CDR1 and CDR2 are SGHRS and YFSETQ. Trimming pared 2 bases from V and 3 bases from J, leaving 17 bases between. The CDR3 covers 16 residues. The CDR3 loop is CASSFSGLPRDTEAFF. Here the CDR3 DNA reads TGCGCCAGCAGCTTTTCCGGACTGCCCCGGGACACTGAAGCTTTCTTT.

This chain's CDR3 is CASSPSDIYEQYF. The CDR3 DNA sequence: TGTGCCAGCAGTCCTTCGGACATCTACGAGCAGTACTTC. The rearrangement joins TRBV12-3 or TRBV12-4 to TRBJ2-7; TRBD1 might be the D (5 bases). Trimming stripped 5 bases from V and 3 bases from J, with 11 bases between. The CDR3 totals 13 residues.

The chain combines TRBV4-1 with TRBJ2-7; 7 bases match TRBD1. The V and J ends lost 1 base and 2 bases, in that order; junction bases with no gene match: 5. The CDR3 contains 15 residues. CDR1 MGHRA and CDR2 YSYEKL come from the germline V gene. CDR3 in amino acids: CASSQVTGAPYEQYV. CDR3 bases: TGCGCCAGCAGCCAAGTAACAGGGGCCCCCTACGAGCAGTACGTC.

V and J are TRBV12-3 or TRBV12-4 and TRBJ2-3; no reliable D call. The CDR3 runs 11 residues. The germline V and J ends were trimmed by 6 bases and 7 bases, with 8 bases remaining between them. The CDR3, as DNA: TGTGCCAGCAGGGTGGGTAATACGCAGTATTTT. The encoded protein is CASRVGNTQYF.

This sequence joins TRBV4-2 and TRBJ2-7, with TRBD1 matching 7 bases. CDR1 and CDR2 from the germline V gene are LGHNA and YNFKEQ. V gave up 0 bases and J gave up 0 bases; unmatched junction bases: 8. The CDR3 runs 17 residues. Written as DNA, the CDR3 is TGTGCCAGCAGCCAAGATAGGTGGGACAGAAGCTCCTACGAGCAGTACGTC. Its translation: CASSQDRWDRSSYEQYV.

This sequence joins TRBV5-1 and TRBJ2-7, with D perhaps given as TRBD1 or TRBD2 (5 bases each). The CDR3 extends over 19 amino acids. V lost 4 bases and J lost 0, with 26 bases in between. Germline values: CDR1 SGHRS, CDR2 YFSETQ. The CDR3 is CASSQVPGGRGVTSYEQYF. The CDR3 region has the DNA TGCGCCAGCAGCCAGGTTCCCGGAGGTAGGGGAGTGACCTCCTACGAGCAGTACTTC. The whole variable domain, remainder taken from reference TRBV5-1 and TRBJ2-7, is KAGVTQTPRYLIKTRGQQVTLSCSPISGHRSVSWYQQTPGQGLQFLFEYFSETQRNKGNFPGRFSGRQFSNSRSEMNVSTLELGDSALYLCASSQVPGGRGVTSYEQYFGPGTRLTVT.

This clonotype was observed a single time. The J gene is TRBJ1-4, the V gene TRBV29-1, with D possibly TRBD1 on 6 matching bases. The germline V gene encodes CDR1 SQVTM and CDR2 ANQGSEA. The length of the CDR3 is 14 residues. V lost 5 bases and J 3 bases, leaving 13 bases between the germline ends. This CDR3 reads CSVRGGSANEKLFF. CDR3 nucleotide sequence: TGCAGCGTTCGAGGGGGATCAGCTAATGAAAAACTGTTTTTT.

V usage is TRBV7-2 and J usage is TRBJ2-3, with 8 bases identical to TRBD2. This CDR3 region has 16 residues. Germline trimming cut 1 base from V and 2 bases from J; bases unmatched to any gene: 5. Germline V gives CDR1 SGHTA, CDR2 FQGNSA. The chain's CDR3 is CASSLVAGTLTDTQYF. The CDR3 DNA reads TGTGCCAGCAGCTTAGTAGCGGGGACCCTCACAGATACGCAGTATTTT.

This clonotype was seen more than once but under ten times. The genes are TRBV10-3 and TRBJ1-2; the D gene is possibly TRBD1 (5 bases). V shed 9 bases and J shed 4 bases, with 30 bases lying between them. The germline gives CDR1 ENHRY, CDR2 SYGVKD. The CDR3 is 18 residues long. Written as DNA, the CDR3 is TGTGCCATTGAACCCGGCCGGGACGGCATTGGTGGGACCTATGGCTACACCTTC. Protein product: CAIEPGRDGIGGTYGYTF.

This clonotype has a count of ten or more. The V gene is TRBV20-1, the J gene TRBJ2-1; D might be TRBD2 (5 bases). Trimming left V 4 bases short and J 0 bases short, with 10 bases between. CDR1 and CDR2 from the germline V gene are DFQATT and SNEGSKA (reference sequence). The CDR3 extends over 14 amino acids. Here the CDR3 DNA reads TGCAGTGCTATCGGGGAGAGCTCCTACAATGAGCAGTTCTTC. Protein product: CSAIGESSYNEQFF.

The chain couples TRBV4-2 to TRBJ2-1; the match to TRBD2 covers 10 bases. CDR1 and CDR2 (germline): LGHNA, YNFKEQ. The CDR3 has 19 amino acids. V trimming: 2 bases; J trimming: 10 bases; junction bases outside the gene matches: 20. The CDR3 bases are TGTGCCAGCAGCCAAATAGCGGGGGGTCCCGAGTGGGGGGTGAGAGAGCAGTTCTTC. Amino acid sequence: CASSQIAGGPEWGVREQFF.

The rearrangement uses TRBV20-1 and TRBJ1-2; 8 nucleotides line up with TRBD1. Germline lookup yields CDR1 DFQATT and CDR2 SNEGSKA (reference sequence). This CDR3 comprises 14 residues. Trimming took 4 bases from V and 3 from J; bases not matched to a gene: 7. CDR3 coding DNA: TGCAGTGCTATCCCGCCGGGACAGGACTATGGCTACACCTTC. Translated, it gives CSAIPPGQDYGYTF.

The chain links TRBV27 to TRBJ2-2; the D call may be TRBD1 or TRBD2 (5 bases each). The CDR3 contains 13 residues. Germline-derived CDR1 and CDR2 are MNHEY and SMNVEV (reference sequence). V was pared by 3 bases and J by 5 bases, with 7 bases between. CDR3 sequence (DNA): TGTGCCAGCAGTTTGTGGGGGACCGGGGAGCTGTTTTTT. This codes for CASSLWGTGELFF.

This clonotype was detected only a few times. V is TRBV6-2 or TRBV6-3 and J is TRBJ2-1; D gene ambiguous. Looked up from germline, CDR1 is MNHEY and CDR2 is SVGEGT. Trimming left V 2 bases short and J 4 bases short, with 6 bases between. The CDR3 consists of 13 residues. The CDR3 sequence: CASSYLLYNEQFF. DNA of the CDR3: TGTGCCAGCAGTTACCTCCTTTACAATGAGCAGTTCTTC.

This CDR3 is CASNPTGASHTEAFF. In DNA, the CDR3 is TGTGCCAGCAACCCGACAGGGGCTTCGCACACTGAAGCTTTCTTT. The chain employs TRBV13 and TRBJ1-1; 8 nucleotides agree with TRBD1. Unmatched junction bases numbered 10, after V lost 7 bases and J lost 3 bases. This CDR3 has 15 amino acids. The germline V gene encodes CDR1 PRHDT and CDR2 FYEKMQ (reference sequence).

This clonotype was seen only a few times. The gene calls are TRBV7-9 and TRBJ2-5, with a possible D match to TRBD2 (6 bases). Germline V gene data show CDR1 as SEHNR and CDR2 as FQNEAQ (reference sequence). There are 17 residues in the CDR3. The V end lost 3 bases, the J end lost 0 bases, and 17 bases lay between the germline ends. For the CDR3, the DNA is TGTGCCAGCAGCTTTGGTCCCGGCGGGGATGACCAAGAGACCCAGTACTTC. As protein: CASSFGPGGDDQETQYF.

The table lists this clonotype with a few counts. The chain uses TRBV7-6 and TRBJ2-5; 13 bases map to TRBD2. The germline CDR1 and CDR2 sequences are SGHVS and FNYEAQ. Germline trimming cut 3 bases from V and 8 bases from J; bases unmatched to any gene: 9. This CDR3 region has 16 residues. CDR3 in amino acids: CASSFRLAGGLGTQYF. The CDR3 DNA sequence: TGTGCCAGCAGCTTCAGACTAGCGGGGGGCTTGGGAACCCAGTACTTC.

The V gene is TRBV25-1, the J gene TRBJ2-7; D possibly corresponds to TRBD2 (6 bases). The CDR3 sequence is 15 residues long. Germline CDR1 MGHDK, CDR2 SYGVNS. V gave up 4 bases and J gave up 1 base, with 14 bases separating them. In nucleotides, the CDR3 is TGTGCCAGCAGTGCCTTCGGGCGGGGATCCTACGAGCAGTACTTC. Translated, it gives CASSAFGRGSYEQYF.

In its sample, this clonotype was seen a few times. J is TRBJ1-6 and V is TRBV6-5; no firm D call. CDR1 MNHEY and CDR2 SVGAGI come from the germline V gene. This CDR3 has 13 amino acids. Trimming pared 0 bases from V and 8 bases from J, leaving 5 bases between. The CDR3 here is CASSYSSDSPLHF. For the CDR3, the DNA is TGTGCCAGCAGTTACTCTTCGGATTCACCCCTCCACTTT.

In its sample, this clonotype was seen a few times. V is TRBV19 and J is TRBJ2-7, with a possible D match to TRBD1 (6 bases). The CDR3 runs 13 residues. V lost 3 bases and J 2 bases, leaving 8 bases between the germline ends. CDR1 LNHDA and CDR2 SQIVND come from the germline V gene (reference sequence). The CDR3 DNA reads as TGTGCCAGTAGTATTCAGGGGCCCTACGAGCAGTACTTC. This gives the protein CASSIQGPYEQYF.

The sample holds a few counts of this clonotype. CDR3 sequence reads: CASSRTGGTDTQYF. CDR3 in DNA: TGTGCCAGCAGCAGGACAGGGGGCACAGATACGCAGTATTTT. The chain combines TRBV12-3 or TRBV12-4 with TRBJ2-3; 9 nucleotides match TRBD1. The V and J ends lost 6 bases and 1 base, in that order; junction bases with no gene match: 2. The CDR3 covers 14 residues.

This clonotype appeared many times. J is TRBJ1-2 and V is TRBV20-1; TRBD1 agrees at 7 bases. CDR1 and CDR2 (germline): DFQATT, SNEGSKA (reference sequence). CDR3 length: 15 amino acids. J gave up 2 bases and V 0 bases, and 6 bases lay outside the gene matches. This CDR3 reads CSARDSAQGNYGYTF. The CDR3 bases are TGCAGTGCTAGAGATTCGGCACAGGGGAACTATGGCTACACCTTC.

This clonotype was detected only a few times. The chain joins TRBV7-6 to TRBJ2-3; 7 nucleotides agree with TRBD2. The CDR3 consists of 15 residues. Trimming took 3 bases from V and 2 from J; bases not matched to a gene: 5. Germline V gene sequence: CDR1 SGHVS, CDR2 FNYEAQ. The CDR3 loop is CASSFGGGNTDTQYF. The CDR3 nucleotides read TGTGCCAGCAGCTTTGGGGGGGGAAACACAGATACGCAGTATTTT.

The chain is built from TRBV7-9 and TRBJ2-1; 10 bases match TRBD2. V trimming: 5 bases; J trimming: 6 bases; junction bases outside the gene matches: 13. The length of the CDR3 is 17 residues. CDR1 SEHNR and CDR2 FQNEAQ come from the germline V gene (reference sequence). CDR3 region: CASSHPFSGGSGNEQFF. CDR3 coding DNA: TGTGCCAGCAGCCATCCCTTTAGCGGGGGGAGCGGCAATGAGCAGTTCTTC.

The chain employs TRBV15 and TRBJ2-3; 7 bases align to TRBD2. Looked up from germline, CDR1 is LNHNV and CDR2 is YYDKDF (reference sequence). There are 14 residues in the CDR3. J lost 1 base, V lost 9 bases, and 7 bases had no gene match. The CDR3 nucleotides read TGTGCCACTGGAAGGACTAGGGGCACAGATACGCAGTATTTT. It translates to CATGRTRGTDTQYF.

Ten or more counts support this clonotype. The chain is built from TRBV10-3 and TRBJ2-1; unclear D gene. CDR3 length equals 14 residues. Per germline, CDR1 ENHRY and CDR2 SYGVKD. V was trimmed by 3 bases and J by 3 bases, leaving 9 bases between them. CDR3 sequence: CAISEASGYNEQFF. The CDR3 DNA sequence: TGTGCCATCAGTGAAGCTTCTGGCTACAATGAGCAGTTCTTC.

The V gene is TRBV12-3 or TRBV12-4, the J gene TRBJ1-4; 10 positions agree with TRBD1. The CDR3 runs to 15 residues. V shed 5 bases and J 7 bases; nucleotides not matched to a gene: 7. CDR3 nucleotide sequence: TGTGCCAGCAGTCCTGGGAGACAGGGGGCTGAAAAACTGTTTTTT. Protein sequence: CASSPGRQGAEKLFF.